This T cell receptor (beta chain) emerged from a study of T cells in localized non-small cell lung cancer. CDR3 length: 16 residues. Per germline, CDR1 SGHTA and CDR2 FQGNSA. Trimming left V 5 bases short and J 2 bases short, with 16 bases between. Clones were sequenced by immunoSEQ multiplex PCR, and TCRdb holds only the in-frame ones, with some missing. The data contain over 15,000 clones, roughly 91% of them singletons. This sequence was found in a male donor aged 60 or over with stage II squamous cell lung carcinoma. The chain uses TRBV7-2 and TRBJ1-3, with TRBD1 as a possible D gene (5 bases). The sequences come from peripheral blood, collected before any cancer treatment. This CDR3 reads CASSQPPAGPGNTIYF. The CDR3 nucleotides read TGTGCCAGCAGCCAACCTCCCGCAGGGCCTGGAAACACCATATATTTT.